The 27 T cell receptor beta chains presented below share a single source sample, sequenced in a study of PD-1 blockade in classical Hodgkin lymphoma. The time point: cycle 4 day 1 (C4D1), after 6 weeks of nivolumab. After autologous stem cell transplantation all patients relapsed, and prior brentuximab vedotin exposure differed between cohorts. Measured with immunoSEQ multiplex PCR; TCRdb has only the in-frame clones, and not every one. The sample contains about 64,000 clones, 91% of which appear only once. The sample consisted of peripheral blood mononuclear cells (PBMCs), taken before the fourth cycle of nivolumab. These TCRs come from a human donor with classical Hodgkin lymphoma.

The chain is built from TRBV5-6 and TRBJ2-1; 7 bases agree with TRBD2. Unmatched junction bases numbered 10, after V lost 2 bases and J lost 8 bases. The germline gives CDR1 SGHDT, CDR2 YYEEEE. The CDR3 totals 15 residues. CDR3 nucleotides: TGTGCCAGCAGCTTCATGCGGGGGACGGATGATGAGCAGTTCTTC. It specifies CASSFMRGTDDEQFF.

This clone has more than one count but fewer than ten. The chain employs TRBV18 and TRBJ1-5; 7 bases fit TRBD1. In germline, CDR1 is KGHSH, CDR2 LQKENI. V trimming: 3 bases; J trimming: 6 bases; junction bases outside the gene matches: 5. The CDR3 consists of 14 residues. The CDR3, as DNA: TGTGCCAGCTCACCGGGACAGCTATTTCAGCCCCAGCATTTT. Translating gives CASSPGQLFQPQHF.

This chain connects TRBV7-9 to TRBJ2-7; 10 bases are shared with TRBD1. V shed 5 bases, J shed 7 bases, and the junction held 14 bases outside the gene matches. From germline, CDR1 is SEHNR and CDR2 FQNEAQ (reference sequence). This CDR3 contains 16 residues. The CDR3 sequence is CASSGNRTGGSREQYF. CDR3 sequence (DNA): TGTGCCAGCAGCGGAAACCGGACAGGGGGGTCTAGAGAGCAGTACTTC.

This sequence joins TRBV6-5 and TRBJ2-7; no reliable D call. The germline V gene encodes CDR1 MNHEY and CDR2 SVGAGI. Trimming removed 4 bases at V and 3 bases at J, with 10 bases between. The CDR3 has 13 residues. The CDR3 region has the DNA TGTGCCAGCAGTTCCGTTAAGGGCTACGAGCAGTACTTC. This translates into CASSSVKGYEQYF.

The V and J genes are TRBV5-4 and TRBJ1-2; D unclear. The V gene's germline CDR1 is SGHNT and CDR2 YYREEE (reference sequence). The CDR3 totals 12 residues. Trimming took 1 base from V and 3 from J, leaving 4 bases between them. CDR3 residues: CASSLRHYGYTF. In DNA, the CDR3 is TGTGCCAGCAGCTTGAGACACTATGGCTACACCTTC.

The chain carries TRBV5-1 and TRBJ2-1; TRBD2 might be the D (5 bases). The V end lost 4 bases, the J end lost 15 bases, and 23 bases lay between the germline ends. The germline V gene has CDR1 SGHRS and CDR2 YFSETQ. The CDR3 loop spans 14 amino acids. CDR3 protein: CASSPRLLSRSGFF. In nucleotides, the CDR3 is TGCGCCAGCAGCCCGCGGCTTCTATCACGCAGCGGGTTCTTC.

This chain uses TRBV29-1 with TRBJ2-7, with D possibly matching TRBD1 (5 bases). The CDR3 sequence is 14 residues long. The ends were cut back, 1 base at V and 0 bases at J, with 10 bases in the middle. Germline loops: CDR1 SQVTM, CDR2 ANQGSEA. The CDR3 loop reads CSVEAGPSSYEQYF. CDR3 sequence (DNA): TGCAGCGTTGAAGCAGGGCCGAGCTCCTACGAGCAGTACTTC.

This clone was recorded a few times. V and J are TRBV10-1 and TRBJ2-7, with a tentative D call TRBD1 (6 bases). V lost 2 bases, J lost 3 bases, and 8 bases lay in between. Germline assignment: CDR1 WNHNN and CDR2 SYGVQD (reference sequence). The CDR3 is made up of 13 amino acids. In DNA form, the CDR3 reads TGCGCCAGCAGTGAGGACAGGCGCTACGAGCAGTACTTC. Translated, it gives CASSEDRRYEQYF.

This clone was seen only once. The V gene is TRBV6-5, the J gene TRBJ1-5, with D perhaps TRBD1 (5 bases). Germline CDR1 MNHEY, CDR2 SVGAGI. The CDR3 length is 13 residues. V lost 2 bases to trimming and J lost 6 bases, with 8 bases between them. The CDR3 region is CASSYQGGQPQHF. The DNA of the CDR3 is TGTGCCAGCAGTTACCAGGGAGGTCAGCCCCAGCATTTT.

This rearrangement joins TRBV6-1 to TRBJ1-1, with 8 bases lining up with TRBD1. Losses at the gene ends were 5 bases for V and 10 bases for J; bases not matched to a gene: 9. CDR3 size: 13 residues. Germline V gene data show CDR1 as MNHNS and CDR2 as SASEGT. Here the CDR3 reads CASSTLQGAGAFF. In nucleotides, the CDR3 is TGTGCCAGCAGTACCCTGCAGGGGGCCGGAGCTTTCTTT.

The V gene is TRBV19, the J gene TRBJ2-2; 11 bases are shared with TRBD1. V lost 6 bases, J lost 5 bases, and 2 bases stayed unmatched. Looked up from germline, CDR1 is LNHDA and CDR2 is SQIVND (reference sequence). The CDR3 sequence is 14 residues long. The CDR3 loop is CASSGTGGTGELFF. The CDR3 bases are TGTGCCAGTAGCGGGACAGGGGGAACCGGGGAGCTGTTTTTT.

This clone appeared once. The gene calls are TRBV2 and TRBJ2-7, with unresolved D. Germline V gene lookup returns CDR1 SNHLY and CDR2 FYNNEI. The CDR3 runs 15 residues. The ends were cut back, 7 bases at V and 3 bases at J, with 19 bases in the middle. The CDR3 nucleotides are TGTGCCAGCAATGGGGTACCCGCAAGTAGCTACGAGCAGTACTTC. It encodes CASNGVPASSYEQYF.

The chain combines TRBV30 with TRBJ1-4, with TRBD1 as a possible D gene (6 bases). The CDR3 is made up of 15 amino acids. The germline gives CDR1 GTSNPN, CDR2 SVGIG (reference sequence). V was shortened by 2 bases and J by 7 bases, with 17 bases between the two germline ends. CDR3 bases: TGTGCCTGGAGTCGGGGGCTCACCAAGGGTGAAAAACTGTTTTTT. Translation gives CAWSRGLTKGEKLFF.

This clone has just a few counts. The J gene is TRBJ1-1, the V gene TRBV19, with no clear D. This CDR3 region has 11 residues. V gave up 4 bases and J gave up 3 bases, with 3 bases separating them. Germline values: CDR1 LNHDA, CDR2 SQIVND (reference sequence). CDR3 amino acids: CASSSYTEAFF. The DNA of the CDR3 is TGTGCCAGTAGTAGCTACACTGAAGCTTTCTTT.

V gene TRBV5-8 combines with J gene TRBJ1-2; D is unclear. The V gene's germline CDR1 is SGHTS and CDR2 YDEGEE. This CDR3 region has 14 residues. V gave up 0 bases and J gave up 8 bases, with 14 bases separating them. The CDR3 bases are TGTGCCAGCAGCTTGGGGATGCCCTCTGGGGGCTACACCTTC. Protein: CASSLGMPSGGYTF.

The chain recombines TRBV2 with TRBJ1-5; 8 bases match TRBD1. Trimming removed 6 bases from V and 3 bases from J; junction bases left unmatched: 4. Per germline, CDR1 SNHLY and CDR2 FYNNEI. This CDR3 is built from 14 residues. The DNA for the CDR3 is TGTGCCAGCAGGCGGACAGGGAACAATCAGCCCCAGCATTTT. As protein: CASRRTGNNQPQHF.

The chain carries TRBV27 and TRBJ2-2; D uncertain. From germline, CDR1 is MNHEY and CDR2 SMNVEV (reference sequence). CDR3 size: 15 residues. The V and J ends lost 5 bases and 6 bases respectively, with 16 bases between them. The CDR3 spells CASSPTDLGAGELFF. The CDR3 nucleotides read TGTGCCAGCAGTCCAACCGACTTGGGCGCCGGGGAGCTGTTTTTT.

The chain combines TRBV30 with TRBJ1-1; TRBD1 might be the D (5 bases). Trimming removed 3 bases at V and 3 bases at J, with 11 bases between. CDR1 is GTSNPN and CDR2 is SVGIG in the germline V gene (reference sequence). The CDR3 extends over 13 amino acids. CDR3 sequence reads: CAWSRRVDTEAFF. The DNA for the CDR3 is TGTGCCTGGAGCCGCAGGGTTGACACTGAAGCTTTCTTT.

In nucleotides, the CDR3 is TGTGCCAGCAGCTTAGGATTGACCGGGGAGCTGTTTTTT. It is translated as CASSLGLTGELFF. This sequence joins TRBV5-6 and TRBJ2-2; D gene unclear. CDR1 and CDR2 from the germline V gene are SGHDT and YYEEEE. V lost 2 bases and J lost 5, with 7 bases in between. The CDR3 consists of 13 residues.

The chain couples TRBV25-1 to TRBJ1-1; the D gene is possibly TRBD1 (5 bases). CDR3 size: 13 residues. Trimming removed 5 bases at V and 3 bases at J, with 10 bases between. Germline CDR1 reads MGHDK; CDR2 reads SYGVNS. The CDR3 sequence: CASSTQGYTEAFF. The DNA for the CDR3 is TGTGCCAGCAGTACCCAGGGATACACTGAAGCTTTCTTT.

CDR3 protein: CASSYSNEQYF. In nucleotides, the CDR3 is TGTGCCAGCAGCTATTCCAACGAGCAGTACTTC. The chain employs TRBV7-9 and TRBJ2-7; D is unclear. This CDR3 spans 11 amino acids. Trimming stripped 4 bases from V and 5 bases from J, with 6 bases between. Per the germline V gene, CDR1 is SEHNR and CDR2 is FQNEAQ (reference sequence).

The chain employs TRBV9 and TRBJ2-1, with D possibly being TRBD2 (6 bases). The length of the CDR3 is 15 residues. V lost 0 bases, J lost 4 bases, and 11 bases lay in between. Germline-derived CDR1 and CDR2 are SGDLS and YYNGEE. For the CDR3, the DNA is TGTGCCAGCAGCGTAGCGGGGGACTCTTACAATGAGCAGTTCTTC. As protein: CASSVAGDSYNEQFF.

This chain connects TRBV4-1 to TRBJ2-6; D ambiguous. CDR1 MGHRA and CDR2 YSYEKL come from the germline V gene. The CDR3 extends over 19 amino acids. The V gene lost 1 base and the J gene lost 3 bases, with 19 bases spanning the gap. This chain's CDR3 is CASSQVPTHTIIGANVLTF. In DNA, the CDR3 is TGCGCCAGCAGCCAAGTTCCCACCCACACAATTATTGGGGCCAACGTCCTGACTTTC.

The J gene is TRBJ2-5, the V gene TRBV4-2, with a weak D call TRBD2 (6 bases). Trimming removed 1 base at V and 5 bases at J, with 17 bases between. This CDR3 comprises 16 residues. Germline values: CDR1 LGHNA, CDR2 YNFKEQ. The CDR3 sequence: CASSQGGDQVRETQYF. Here the CDR3 DNA reads TGTGCCAGCAGCCAAGGCGGGGATCAGGTTCGGGAGACCCAGTACTTC.

This clone was recorded once. The genes are TRBV5-1 and TRBJ2-5; D is tentatively TRBD1 or TRBD2 (5 bases each). This CDR3 has 13 residues. CDR1 and CDR2 from the germline V gene are SGHRS and YFSETQ. The germline V and J ends were trimmed by 4 bases and 2 bases, with 9 bases remaining between them. CDR3 DNA sequence: TGCGCCAGCAGCGGGGGACCTCAAGAGACCCAGTACTTC. It translates to CASSGGPQETQYF.

The chain uses TRBV19 and TRBJ1-1, with 12 bases matching TRBD1. In germline, CDR1 is LNHDA, CDR2 SQIVND (reference sequence). This CDR3 has 16 amino acids. V shed 7 bases and J 4 bases; nucleotides not matched to a gene: 10. The DNA of the CDR3 is TGTGCCAGTATTCTTCCCGGGACAGGGGGCCGCACTGAAGCTTTCTTT. It yields the protein CASILPGTGGRTEAFF.

Turning to this clone: This sample includes further DNA sequences coding for the same CDR3. The chain joins TRBV5-1 to TRBJ2-5; D gene uncertain. CDR1 and CDR2 from the germline V gene are SGHRS and YFSETQ. V shed 3 bases and J shed 2 bases, with 2 bases lying between them. There are 11 residues in the CDR3. CDR3 sequence reads: CASSSQETQYF. In nucleotides, the CDR3 is TGCGCCAGCAGCTCACAAGAGACCCAGTACTTC.